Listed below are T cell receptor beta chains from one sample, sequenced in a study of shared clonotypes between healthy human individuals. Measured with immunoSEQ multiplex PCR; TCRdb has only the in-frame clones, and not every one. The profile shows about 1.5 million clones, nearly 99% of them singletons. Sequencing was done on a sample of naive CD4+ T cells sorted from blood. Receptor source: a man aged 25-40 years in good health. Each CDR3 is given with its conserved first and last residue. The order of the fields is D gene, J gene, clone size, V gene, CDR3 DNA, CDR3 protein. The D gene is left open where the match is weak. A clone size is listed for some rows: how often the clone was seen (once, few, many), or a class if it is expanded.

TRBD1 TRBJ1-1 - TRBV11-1 TGTGCCAGCAGCTCAACTCGACCTTTGGACAGGGGAAGAGGAGCTTTCTTT CASSSTRPLDRGRGAFF
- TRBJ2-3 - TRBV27 TGTGCCAGCAGTTCCACATTACAGGGTTGGGGCACAGATACGCAGTATTTT CASSSTLQGWGTDTQYF
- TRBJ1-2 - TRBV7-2 TGTGCCAGCAGCTTAATGAGGGAAAATGGCTACACCTTC CASSLMRENGYTF
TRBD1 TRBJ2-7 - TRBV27 TGTGCCAGCAGTTCGAGGGGGGGGGACAGGGTCTACGAGCAGTACTTC CASSSRGGDRVYEQYF
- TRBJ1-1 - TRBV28 TGTGCCAGCAGTCAATTGGCTGGGCCGAACACTGAAGCTTTCTTT CASSQLAGPNTEAFF
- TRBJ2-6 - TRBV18 TGTGCCAGCTCCCCAGGTGGGGCCAACGTCCTGACTTTC CASSPGGANVLTF
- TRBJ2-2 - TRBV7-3 TGTGCCAGCAGCCCCGGGATCACGAACACCGGGGAGCTGTTTTTT CASSPGITNTGELFF
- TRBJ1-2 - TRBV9 TGTGCCAGCAGCCAGATTTCCTATGGCTACACCTTC CASSQISYGYTF
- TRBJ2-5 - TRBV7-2 TGTGCCAGCAGCCTAACTGCATTAGAGACCCAGTACTTC CASSLTALETQYF
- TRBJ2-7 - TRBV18 TGTGCCAGCTCACCACGGCGGGACTACGAGCAGTACTTC CASSPRRDYEQYF
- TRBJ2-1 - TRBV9 TGTGCCAGCAGCGCATTAACGGGACGGGGAAGCTCCTACAATGAGCAGTTCTTC CASSALTGRGSSYNEQFF
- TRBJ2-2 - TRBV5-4 TGTGCCAGCCCCTCTTTTAACTTCACCGGGGAGCTGTTTTTT CASPSFNFTGELFF
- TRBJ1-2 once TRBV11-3 TGTGCCAGCAGCCGGACCGAGGCGCATGGCTACACCTTC CASSRTEAHGYTF
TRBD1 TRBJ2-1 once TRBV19 TGTGCCAGTAGTTGGACAGGGGGCAGCAATGAGCAGTTCTTC CASSWTGGSNEQFF
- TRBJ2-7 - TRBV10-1 TGCGCCAGCAACATAGATGACTCCTACGAGCAGTACTTC CASNIDDSYEQYF
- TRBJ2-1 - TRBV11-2 TGTGCCAGCAGCTTAGGTCTACTCGGGGATGAGCAGTTCTTC CASSLGLLGDEQFF
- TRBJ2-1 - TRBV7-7 TGTGCTAGCAGCTTTACGTCTTCGGGGAATGAGCAGTTCTTC CASSFTSSGNEQFF
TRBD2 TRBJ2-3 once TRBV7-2 TGTGCCAGCAGCCGATTAGCGGGATCAAGCACAGATACGCAGTATTTT CASSRLAGSSTDTQYF
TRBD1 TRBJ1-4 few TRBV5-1 TGCGCCAGCAGCTTGAGGACAGGGGGCGAAAAACTGTTTTTT CASSLRTGGEKLFF
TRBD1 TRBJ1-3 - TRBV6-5 TGTGCCAGCAGTTACCACCGGGACAGTGGGAACACCATATATTTT CASSYHRDSGNTIYF
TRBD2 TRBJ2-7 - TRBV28 TGTGCCAGCAGTTCGCCGCTCCTAGCGGGAGCCGGATTC CASSSPLLAGAGF
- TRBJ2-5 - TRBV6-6 TGTGCCAGCAGTTATCAAGGACTAACGGGAGATGCGACCCAGTACTTC CASSYQGLTGDATQYF
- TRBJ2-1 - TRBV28 TGTGCCAGCAGTTTGGGGGCCAGGGACTTCTACAATGAGCAGTTCTTC CASSLGARDFYNEQFF
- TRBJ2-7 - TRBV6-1 TGTGCCAGCAGCTCGGGACTCTACTACGAGCAGTACTTC CASSSGLYYEQYF
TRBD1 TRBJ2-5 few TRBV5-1 TGCGCCAGCAGCTTGGGAGGGACAGGGGAAGAGACCCAGTACTTC CASSLGGTGEETQYF
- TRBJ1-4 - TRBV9 TGTGCCAGCAGCGCGACCTTAAGCCAGGAACTTAAAGGGGAAAAACTGTTTTTT CASSATLSQELKGEKLFF
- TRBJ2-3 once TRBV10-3 TGTGCCATCAGTGAGACAAGCGGCCAGACAGATACGCAGTATTTT CAISETSGQTDTQYF
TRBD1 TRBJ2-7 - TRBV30 TGTGCCTCTATGGACAGGAGCGGCTACGAGCAGTACTTC CASMDRSGYEQYF
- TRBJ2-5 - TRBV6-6 TGTGCCAGCAGTTACCTGTACCAAGAGACCCAGTACTTC CASSYLYQETQYF
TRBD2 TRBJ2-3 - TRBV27 TGTGCCAGCAGTCCATCCCGGGGGGGTGTGGATACGCAGTATTTT CASSPSRGGVDTQYF
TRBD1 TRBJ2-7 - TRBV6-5 TGTGCCAGCAGTTACAGGGGGACAGGGTCCTACGAGCAGTACTTC CASSYRGTGSYEQYF
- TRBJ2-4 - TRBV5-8 TGTGCCAGCAGCTTGGGGGCCGGGTTTGGCAAAAACATTCAGTACTTC CASSLGAGFGKNIQYF
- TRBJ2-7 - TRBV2 TGTGCCAGCAACAAACACATCACCACAATCGAGCAGTACTTC CASNKHITTIEQYF
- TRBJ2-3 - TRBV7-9 TGTGCCAGCAGCCCACCACTAGCCCAACTAGATACGCAGTATTTT CASSPPLAQLDTQYF
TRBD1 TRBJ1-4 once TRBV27 TGTGCCAGCAGTTTATTCGGGACAGGGAGTGAAAAACTGTTTTTT CASSLFGTGSEKLFF
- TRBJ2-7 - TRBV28 TGTGCCAGCAGTTCGGGTAGGGGCAGAGACTCCTACGAGCAGTACTTC CASSSGRGRDSYEQYF
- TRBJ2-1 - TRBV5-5 TGTGCCAGCAGCTTGGGGTTTTCCTACAATGAGCAGTTCTTC CASSLGFSYNEQFF
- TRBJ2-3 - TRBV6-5 TGTGCCAGCAGTGGGCAGCCGCTACTCCCCGATACGCAGTATTTT CASSGQPLLPDTQYF
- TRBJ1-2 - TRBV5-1 TGCGCCAGCAGCTTGACAGTTAACTATGGCTACACCTTC CASSLTVNYGYTF
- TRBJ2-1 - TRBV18 TGTGCCAGCTCACCACCGTCCGGGGACAATGAGCAGTTCTTC CASSPPSGDNEQFF
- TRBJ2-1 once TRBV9 TGTGCCAGCAGCGTAGCGGTTCACAATGAGCAGTTCTTC CASSVAVHNEQFF